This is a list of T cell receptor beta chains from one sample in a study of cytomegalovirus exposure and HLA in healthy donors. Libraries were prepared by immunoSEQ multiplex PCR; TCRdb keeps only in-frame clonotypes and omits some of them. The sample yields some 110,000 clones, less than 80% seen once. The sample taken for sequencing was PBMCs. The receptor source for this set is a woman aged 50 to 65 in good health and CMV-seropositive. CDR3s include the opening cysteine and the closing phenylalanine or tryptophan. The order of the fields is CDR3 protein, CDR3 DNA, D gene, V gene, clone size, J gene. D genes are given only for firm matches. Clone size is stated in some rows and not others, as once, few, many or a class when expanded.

CDR3aa: CASSIKVLGNNEQFF
CDR3nt: TGTGCCAGTAGTATAAAGGTTTTGGGCAACAATGAGCAGTTCTTC
d_gene: NA
v_gene: TRBV19
abundance: NA
j_gene: TRBJ2-1

CDR3aa: CSTRLAGEGNEQFF
CDR3nt: TGCAGCACCCGACTAGCGGGAGAGGGAAATGAGCAGTTCTTC
d_gene: TRBD2
v_gene: TRBV29-1
abundance: NA
j_gene: TRBJ2-1

CDR3aa: CASSAGQETQYF
CDR3nt: TGCGCCAGCAGCGCGGGACAAGAGACCCAGTACTTC
d_gene: NA
v_gene: TRBV5-1
abundance: NA
j_gene: TRBJ2-5

CDR3aa: CASSSGQGEEQFF
CDR3nt: TGTGCCAGCAGCTCGGGACAGGGGGAGGAGCAGTTCTTC
d_gene: TRBD1
v_gene: TRBV7-9
abundance: NA
j_gene: TRBJ2-1

CDR3aa: CASSLSAGGYEQYF
CDR3nt: TGCGCCAGCAGCTTGTCGGCGGGGGGATACGAGCAGTACTTC
d_gene: TRBD2
v_gene: TRBV5-1
abundance: NA
j_gene: TRBJ2-7

CDR3aa: CASSQTGTETYEQYF
CDR3nt: TGCGCCAGCAGCCAAACCGGGACTGAAACCTACGAGCAGTACTTC
d_gene: NA
v_gene: TRBV4-3
abundance: NA
j_gene: TRBJ2-7

CDR3aa: CASSLGPANEQYF
CDR3nt: TGTGCCAGCAGCTTAGGTCCAGCGAACGAGCAGTACTTC
d_gene: NA
v_gene: TRBV7-6
abundance: few
j_gene: TRBJ2-7

CDR3aa: CASSSKPGQGSTVDSGANVLTF
CDR3nt: TGCGCCAGCAGCTCTAAACCGGGACAGGGGTCAACCGTAGACTCTGGGGCCAACGTCCTGACTTTC
d_gene: TRBD1
v_gene: TRBV5-1
abundance: NA
j_gene: TRBJ2-6

CDR3aa: CAWSAPFRRRGTEAFF
CDR3nt: TGTGCCTGGAGTGCGCCTTTCCGAAGGCGCGGCACTGAAGCTTTCTTT
d_gene: NA
v_gene: TRBV30
abundance: NA
j_gene: TRBJ1-1

CDR3aa: CASSFDRCCTDTQYF
CDR3nt: TGCGCCAGCAGCTTCGACAGGTGCTGCACAGATACGCAGTATTTT
d_gene: NA
v_gene: TRBV5-1
abundance: once
j_gene: TRBJ2-3

CDR3aa: CASSLGAGMDTEAFF
CDR3nt: TGTGCCAGCAGCTTAGGTGCAGGGATGGACACTGAAGCTTTCTTT
d_gene: NA
v_gene: TRBV7-2
abundance: NA
j_gene: TRBJ1-1

CDR3aa: CASLQLQGTNEKLFF
CDR3nt: TGTGCCAGCTTACAACTACAGGGAACTAATGAAAAACTGTTTTTT
d_gene: NA
v_gene: TRBV25-1
abundance: once
j_gene: TRBJ1-4

CDR3aa: CASSGGTGGTEAFF
CDR3nt: TGTGCCAGCAGCGGGGGGACTGGAGGGACTGAAGCTTTCTTT
d_gene: NA
v_gene: TRBV5-5
abundance: few
j_gene: TRBJ1-1

CDR3aa: CASSPLGPSGIPNTGELFF
CDR3nt: TGTGCCAGCTCACCACTGGGCCCTAGCGGGATACCGAACACCGGGGAGCTGTTTTTT
d_gene: TRBD2
v_gene: TRBV18
abundance: NA
j_gene: TRBJ2-2

CDR3aa: CAISDSQMNTEAFF
CDR3nt: TGTGCCATCAGCGACAGTCAAATGAACACTGAAGCTTTCTTT
d_gene: NA
v_gene: TRBV10-3
abundance: few
j_gene: TRBJ1-1

CDR3aa: CASSGGQASENYGYTF
CDR3nt: TGTGCCAGCAGCGGGGGACAGGCCAGCGAAAATTATGGCTACACCTTC
d_gene: TRBD1
v_gene: TRBV9
abundance: NA
j_gene: TRBJ1-2

CDR3aa: CASSTQGTVNGYTF
CDR3nt: TGTGCCAGCAGCACTCAGGGTACGGTGAATGGCTACACCTTC
d_gene: NA
v_gene: TRBV9
abundance: NA
j_gene: TRBJ1-2

CDR3aa: CSVAGQGKTGELFF
CDR3nt: TGCAGCGTTGCGGGACAGGGAAAGACCGGGGAGCTGTTTTTT
d_gene: TRBD1
v_gene: TRBV29-1
abundance: NA
j_gene: TRBJ2-2

CDR3aa: CATHPGGAYNEQFF
CDR3nt: TGTGCCACCCACCCCGGCGGGGCCTACAATGAGCAGTTCTTC
d_gene: NA
v_gene: TRBV27
abundance: NA
j_gene: TRBJ2-1

CDR3aa: CASSLGTGVNYGYTF
CDR3nt: TGTGCCAGCAGCTTAGGGACAGGAGTTAACTATGGCTACACCTTC
d_gene: TRBD1
v_gene: TRBV7-9
abundance: NA
j_gene: TRBJ1-2

CDR3aa: CASSFGNLQVETQYF
CDR3nt: TGTGCCAGCAGCTTCGGGAACCTCCAGGTAGAGACCCAGTACTTC
d_gene: NA
v_gene: TRBV7-2
abundance: NA
j_gene: TRBJ2-5

CDR3aa: CASSDRTGGYTQNIQYF
CDR3nt: TGCGCCAGCAGTGATAGGACAGGGGGCTACACTCAAAACATTCAGTACTTC
d_gene: TRBD1
v_gene: TRBV10-2
abundance: NA
j_gene: TRBJ2-4

CDR3aa: CASINLGRLSSYEQYF
CDR3nt: TGTGCCAGCATAAATCTGGGCAGGCTTAGCTCCTACGAGCAGTACTTC
d_gene: NA
v_gene: TRBV2
abundance: NA
j_gene: TRBJ2-7

CDR3aa: CASNIGFGGTEGYGYTF
CDR3nt: TGTGCCAGTAATATAGGGTTCGGAGGGACCGAGGGGTATGGCTACACCTTC
d_gene: NA
v_gene: TRBV19
abundance: NA
j_gene: TRBJ1-2

CDR3aa: CASSEARTSGTAYEQYF
CDR3nt: TGTGCCAGCAGTGAAGCCCGCACTAGCGGGACCGCCTACGAGCAGTACTTC
d_gene: TRBD2
v_gene: TRBV6-1
abundance: few
j_gene: TRBJ2-7

CDR3aa: CASSFIRQTNSPLHF
CDR3nt: TGTGCCAGCAGTTTTATCAGACAGACGAATTCACCCCTCCACTTT
d_gene: NA
v_gene: TRBV27
abundance: NA
j_gene: TRBJ1-6

CDR3aa: CASKTGERERSDTQYF
CDR3nt: TGTGCCAGCAAAACAGGGGAGCGGGAGCGGTCAGATACGCAGTATTTT
d_gene: NA
v_gene: TRBV6-6
abundance: NA
j_gene: TRBJ2-3

CDR3aa: CASIEQGLNYGYTF
CDR3nt: TGTGCCAGCATAGAACAGGGATTAAACTATGGCTACACCTTC
d_gene: NA
v_gene: TRBV2
abundance: NA
j_gene: TRBJ1-2

CDR3aa: CASRPRRQGSGYTF
CDR3nt: TGTGCCAGCAGACCCCGGCGGCAGGGGAGTGGCTACACCTTC
d_gene: NA
v_gene: TRBV7-2
abundance: NA
j_gene: TRBJ1-2

CDR3aa: CASSPRGTDTGELFF
CDR3nt: TGTGCCAGCTCACCAAGGGGGACAGACACCGGGGAGCTGTTTTTT
d_gene: TRBD1
v_gene: TRBV18
abundance: few
j_gene: TRBJ2-2

CDR3aa: CASSTTGTLNTEAFF
CDR3nt: TGTGCCAGTAGTACAACCGGGACACTGAACACTGAAGCTTTCTTT
d_gene: NA
v_gene: TRBV19
abundance: NA
j_gene: TRBJ1-1

CDR3aa: CASSFPGGFDNEQFF
CDR3nt: TGCGCCAGCAGCTTTCCAGGGGGCTTCGACAATGAGCAGTTCTTC
d_gene: TRBD1
v_gene: TRBV5-1
abundance: NA
j_gene: TRBJ2-1